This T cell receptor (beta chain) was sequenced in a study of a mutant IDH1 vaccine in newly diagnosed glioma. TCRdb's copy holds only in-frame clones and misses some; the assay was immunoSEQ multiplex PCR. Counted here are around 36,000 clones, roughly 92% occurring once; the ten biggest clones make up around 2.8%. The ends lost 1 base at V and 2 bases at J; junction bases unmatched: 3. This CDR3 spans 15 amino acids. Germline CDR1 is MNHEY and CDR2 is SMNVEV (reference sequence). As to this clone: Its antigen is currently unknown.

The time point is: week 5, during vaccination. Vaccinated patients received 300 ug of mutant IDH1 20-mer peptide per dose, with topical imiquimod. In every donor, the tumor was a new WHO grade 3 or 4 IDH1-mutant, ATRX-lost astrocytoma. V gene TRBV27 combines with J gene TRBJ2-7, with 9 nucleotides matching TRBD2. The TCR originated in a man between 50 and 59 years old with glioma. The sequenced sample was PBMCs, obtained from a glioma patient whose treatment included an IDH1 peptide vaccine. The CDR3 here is CASSLWASGTYEQYF. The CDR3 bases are TGTGCCAGCAGTTTATGGGCTAGCGGGACCTACGAGCAGTACTTC.